Each of the 20 T cell receptor beta chains below was sequenced from the same sample in a study of response to subunit inactivated influenza vaccine. TCRdb processed the RT-PCR reads anew with MiXCR; each CDR3 protein has one entry. Here the sample spans fewer than 700,000 distinct CDR3 sequences, 10% to 15% being singletons. The input for sequencing was PBMCs from blood, taken roughly 48 days after vaccination. The receptors were gathered from a man aged 50-59 years who received an inactivated influenza vaccine.

To note about this clonotype: The junction departs from germline at one end; a sequencing error may be responsible. This chain uses TRBV20-1 with TRBJ2-1, with TRBD2 matching 13 bases. The germline CDR1 and CDR2 sequences are DFQATT and SNEGSKA (reference sequence). The CDR3 spans 16 residues. CDR3 bases: TGCTGTGCTAGACGGACTAGCGGGGGATCCTACAATGAGCAGTTCTTC. It codes for CCARRTSGGSYNEQFF.

This clonotype was detected a few times. The chain links TRBV7-2 to TRBJ1-1; 7 nucleotides agree with TRBD1. CDR3 length equals 14 residues. From germline, CDR1 is SGHTA and CDR2 FQGNSA. The V segment lost 7 bases and the J segment 4 bases; nucleotides outside the gene matches: 9. The CDR3 loop is CASKLDREGTEAFF. The CDR3 coding sequence is TGTGCCAGCAAACTCGACAGGGAGGGCACTGAAGCTTTCTTT.

This clonotype came up many times. The rearrangement uses TRBV11-2 and TRBJ2-3, with 16 bases that match TRBD2. The V gene's germline CDR1 is SGHAT and CDR2 FQNNGV. CDR3 length: 19 amino acids. V gave up 5 bases and J gave up 7 bases; unmatched junction bases: 15. The CDR3 sequence: CASSTRPGLAGGRWNTQYF. The CDR3 DNA sequence: TGTGCCAGCAGCACCAGACCGGGACTAGCGGGAGGGAGGTGGAATACGCAGTATTTT.

Ten or more counts support this clonotype. The rearrangement joins TRBV10-3 to TRBJ2-2; possibly TRBD1 for D (5 bases). The CDR3 extends over 17 amino acids. The germline CDR1 and CDR2 sequences are ENHRY and SYGVKD. V was pared by 4 bases and J by 2 bases, with 17 bases between. The CDR3 loop reads CAISGRRQNTNTGELFF. DNA of the CDR3: TGTGCCATCAGTGGGCGCCGACAGAACACTAACACCGGGGAGCTGTTTTTT.

In its sample, this clonotype was seen many times. The chain carries TRBV6-2 or TRBV6-3 and TRBJ2-7; D is perhaps TRBD1 (5 bases). V was clipped by 8 bases and J by 3 bases, with 17 bases between them. The CDR3 spans 14 residues. Germline V gene sequence: CDR1 MNHEY, CDR2 SVGEGT. The DNA of the CDR3 is TGTGCCAGCCTTACCGCTCAGGGTATCTACGAGCAGTACTTC. This sequence encodes CASLTAQGIYEQYF.

This clonotype was seen a few times. The chain employs TRBV7-8 and TRBJ2-7; no firm D call. The CDR3 covers 13 residues. With 5 bases removed from V and 2 bases from J, the gap between germline ends came to 10 bases. From germline, CDR1 is SGHVS and CDR2 FQNEAQ. The CDR3 loop is CASSRTDTYEQYF. The CDR3 nucleotides read TGTGCCAGCAGCCGAACAGATACCTACGAGCAGTACTTC.

This clonotype appeared a few times. This CDR3 is CAISETSDPDTQYF. In DNA, the CDR3 is TGTGCCATCAGTGAGACATCGGACCCAGATACGCAGTATTTT. The rearrangement joins TRBV10-3 to TRBJ2-3; no clear D gene. Germline CDR1 reads ENHRY; CDR2 reads SYGVKD. The CDR3 has 14 amino acids. V lost 2 bases to trimming and J lost 4 bases, with 10 bases between them.

The table lists this clonotype with many counts. The V gene is TRBV4-3, the J gene TRBJ2-7; weak D call: TRBD2 (5 bases). The CDR3 runs 13 residues. V gave up 4 bases and J gave up 6 bases, with 13 bases separating them. Per the germline V gene, CDR1 is LGHNA and CDR2 is YSLEER. CDR3 sequence (DNA): TGCGCCAGCAGCCTTGGTCGGGATGTCGAGCAGTACTTC. It codes for CASSLGRDVEQYF.

The rearrangement links TRBV5-1 to TRBJ2-7; 10 positions match TRBD1. The length of the CDR3 is 14 residues. Germline-derived CDR1 and CDR2 are SGHRS and YFSETQ. Unmatched junction bases numbered 5, after V lost 3 bases and J lost 5 bases. DNA of the CDR3: TGCGCCAGCAGCTCCGGGACAGGGGTCGACGAGCAGTACTTC. Translated, it gives CASSSGTGVDEQYF.

The chain is built from TRBV5-1 and TRBJ2-7; TRBD2 aligns across 7 bases. The germline V gene encodes CDR1 SGHRS and CDR2 YFSETQ. This CDR3 has 15 residues. J lost 3 bases, V lost 4 bases, and 10 bases had no gene match. The CDR3 DNA reads as TGCGCCAGCAGCCTGTCCCCGGGAGGTCTCTACGAGCAGTACTTC. Translated: CASSLSPGGLYEQYF.

This clonotype has more than one count but fewer than ten. The gene calls are TRBV27 and TRBJ2-7, with D unclear. Germline V gives CDR1 MNHEY, CDR2 SMNVEV (reference sequence). The V gene lost 0 bases and the J gene lost 3 bases, with 15 bases spanning the gap. The CDR3 consists of 16 residues. As DNA, the CDR3 is TGTGCCAGCAGTTTATCCCCTTTCCGTGGGGTCTACGAGCAGTACTTC. Protein: CASSLSPFRGVYEQYF.

This chain links TRBV6-2 or TRBV6-3 with TRBJ2-3; 8 nucleotides line up with TRBD1. Germline assignment: CDR1 MNHEY and CDR2 SVGEGT. V was clipped by 11 bases and J by 1 base; unmatched bases: 8. CDR3 size: 14 residues. The CDR3 DNA is TGTGCCTGCTGGGACAGGCGCGGCACAGATACGCAGTATTTT. Its protein product is CACWDRRGTDTQYF.

The table lists this clonotype with a few counts. The rearrangement links TRBV20-1 to TRBJ2-2; tentatively, D is TRBD1 or TRBD2 (6 bases each). Germline assignment: CDR1 DFQATT and CDR2 SNEGSKA (reference sequence). This CDR3 is built from 15 residues. V was cut by 3 bases and J by 3 bases, with 14 bases left in between. Here the CDR3 DNA reads TGCAGTGCTAGTCCGGGGGCGGGTGACACCGGGGAGCTGTTTTTT. Its protein product is CSASPGAGDTGELFF.

This clonotype was seen more than once but under ten times. The V call is TRBV20-1, the J call TRBJ2-2, with D possibly being TRBD2 (5 bases). V lost 0 bases, J lost 2 bases, and 7 bases lay in between. This CDR3 region has 14 residues. In germline, CDR1 is DFQATT, CDR2 SNEGSKA (reference sequence). The CDR3 region is CSAREWTNTGELFF. CDR3 in DNA: TGCAGTGCTAGAGAATGGACTAACACCGGGGAGCTGTTTTTT.

This clonotype was counted a few times. In nucleotides, the CDR3 is TGCAGTGCCAGCAGTTTGGATTCTTCCACGACTGAAGCTTTCTTT. It is translated as CSASSLDSSTTEAFF. The V and J genes are TRBV20-1 and TRBJ1-1; D not resolved. With 6 bases removed from V and 5 bases from J, the gap between germline ends came to 22 bases. Germline V gene sequence: CDR1 DFQATT, CDR2 SNEGSKA (reference sequence). This CDR3 spans 15 amino acids.

In nucleotides, the CDR3 is TGTGCCAGTAGTACAAGGAGGGAAGTGGGGACCCAGTACTTC. Translating it yields CASSTRREVGTQYF. This chain links TRBV19 with TRBJ2-5; possible D gene TRBD2, 6 bases. V shed 4 bases and J shed 7 bases, with 16 bases lying between them. The CDR3 spans 14 residues. Germline-derived CDR1 and CDR2 are LNHDA and SQIVND (reference sequence).

This clonotype was detected only a few times. This chain connects TRBV3-1 to TRBJ1-4; D gene ambiguous. Trimming stripped 4 bases from V and 7 bases from J, with 19 bases between. The CDR3 contains 16 residues. CDR1 and CDR2 from the germline V gene are LGHDT and YNNKEL (reference sequence). The chain's CDR3 is CASSPREVGMGEKLFF. In DNA form, the CDR3 reads TGTGCCAGCAGCCCCCGAGAAGTAGGAATGGGTGAAAAACTGTTTTTT.

The V gene is TRBV3-1, the J gene TRBJ2-7; 12 nucleotides line up with TRBD1. Unmatched junction bases numbered 12, after V lost 5 bases and J lost 7 bases. CDR1 and CDR2 (germline): LGHDT, YNNKEL (reference sequence). The CDR3 extends over 16 amino acids. The CDR3 loop reads CASSSLPGQGAGEQYF. In nucleotides, the CDR3 is TGTGCCAGCAGCTCCCTTCCGGGACAGGGGGCTGGGGAGCAGTACTTC.

This clonotype has just a few counts. The chain combines TRBV6-1 with TRBJ2-7; 9 bases fit TRBD2. CDR1 and CDR2 (germline): MNHNS, SASEGT. The CDR3 runs 14 residues. The trim removed 6 bases at V and 4 bases at J, leaving 7 bases unmatched. The CDR3 loop is CASSPQAGGYEQYF. In DNA, the CDR3 is TGTGCCAGCAGCCCCCAAGCGGGAGGTTACGAGCAGTACTTC.

The chain employs TRBV20-1 and TRBJ2-7; the D gene is possibly TRBD2 (5 bases). Germline V lookup: CDR1 DFQATT, CDR2 SNEGSKA (reference sequence). The CDR3 loop spans 12 amino acids. Deletions cut 3 bases from V and 2 bases from J, with 8 bases between. The CDR3 DNA reads as TGCAGTGCTAGGAAGGGAGCCTACGAGCAGTACTTC. It encodes CSARKGAYEQYF.